Below, one T cell receptor (beta chain) is given with its context. Antigen: not known. This record comes from a study of shared clonotypes between healthy human individuals. Notes on the study in general: Investigators collected only blood, and repertoires in tissues likely differ. The naive CD4 repertoires of a handful of donors were compared, and 5% to 6.5% of clonotypes were shared.

CDR3 length equals 17 residues. Germline CDR1 MGHRA, CDR2 YSYEKL. The V end was cut by 0 bases, the J end by 7 bases, with 19 bases between. Within Nashville, Tennessee resided all donors, each a Caucasian adult. Profiled with immunoSEQ multiplex PCR; TCRdb holds only in-frame clones, not every one. The sample holds a few hundred thousand clones; roughly 84% are singletons and the top ten take about a sixth. This chain joins TRBV4-1 and TRBJ2-4; no clear D. The TCR sequence derives from a man aged 18 to 29 in good health. Sequenced material: memory CD8+ T cells sorted from blood. As to subset: CD45RO+ cells pooled with CCR7-negative TemRA cells. CDR3 in amino acids: CASSQDGVGTGWNIQYF. The CDR3 DNA is TGCGCCAGCAGCCAAGATGGCGTCGGCACCGGCTGGAACATTCAGTACTTC.